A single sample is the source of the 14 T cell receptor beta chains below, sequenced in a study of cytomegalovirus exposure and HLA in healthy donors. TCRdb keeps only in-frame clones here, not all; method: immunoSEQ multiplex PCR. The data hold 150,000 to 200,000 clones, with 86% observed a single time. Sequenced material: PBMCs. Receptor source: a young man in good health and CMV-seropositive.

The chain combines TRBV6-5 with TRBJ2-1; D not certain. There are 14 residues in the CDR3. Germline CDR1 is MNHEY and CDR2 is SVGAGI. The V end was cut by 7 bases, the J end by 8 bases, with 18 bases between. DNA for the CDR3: TGTGCCAGCAAAAGCTCCTTGGCGTCCGATGAGCAGTTCTTC. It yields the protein CASKSSLASDEQFF.

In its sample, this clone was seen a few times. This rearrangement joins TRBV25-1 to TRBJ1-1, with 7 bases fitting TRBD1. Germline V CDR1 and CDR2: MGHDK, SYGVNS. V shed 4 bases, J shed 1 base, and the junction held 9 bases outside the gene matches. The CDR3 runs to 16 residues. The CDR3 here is CASSGGDRVSNTEAFF. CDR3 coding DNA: TGTGCCAGCAGTGGGGGAGACAGGGTTTCGAACACTGAAGCTTTCTTT. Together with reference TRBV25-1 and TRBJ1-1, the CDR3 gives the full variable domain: EADIYQTPRYLVIGTGKKITLECSQTMGHDKMYWYQQDPGMELHLIHYSYGVNSTEKGDLSSESTVSRIRTEHFPLTLESARPSHTSQYLCASSGGDRVSNTEAFFGQGTRLTVV.

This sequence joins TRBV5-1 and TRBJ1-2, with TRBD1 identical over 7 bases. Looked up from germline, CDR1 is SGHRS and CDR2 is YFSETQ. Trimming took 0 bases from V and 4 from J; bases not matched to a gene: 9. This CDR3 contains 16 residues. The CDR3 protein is CASSLEVAGGSYGYTF. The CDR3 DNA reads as TGCGCCAGCAGCTTGGAGGTGGCAGGGGGGAGCTATGGCTACACCTTC.

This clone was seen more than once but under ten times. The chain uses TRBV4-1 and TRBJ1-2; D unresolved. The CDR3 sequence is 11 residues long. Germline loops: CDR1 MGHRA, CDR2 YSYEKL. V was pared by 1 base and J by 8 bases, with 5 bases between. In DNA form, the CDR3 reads TGCGCCAGCAGCCAAGCGGGGGGCTACACCTTC. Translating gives CASSQAGGYTF.

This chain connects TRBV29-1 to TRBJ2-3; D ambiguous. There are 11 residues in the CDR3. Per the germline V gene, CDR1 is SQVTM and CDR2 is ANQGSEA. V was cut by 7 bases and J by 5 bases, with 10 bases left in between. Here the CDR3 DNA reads TGCAGCGCCACACCCGGAGATACGCAGTATTTT. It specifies CSATPGDTQYF.

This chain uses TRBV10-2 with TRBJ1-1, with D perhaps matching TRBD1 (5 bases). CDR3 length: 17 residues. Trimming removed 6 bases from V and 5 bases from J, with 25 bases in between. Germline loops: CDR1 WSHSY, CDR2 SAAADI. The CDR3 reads CASSPTPNRQVWTEAFF. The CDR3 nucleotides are TGCGCCAGCAGCCCCACCCCGAACAGGCAGGTTTGGACTGAAGCTTTCTTT.

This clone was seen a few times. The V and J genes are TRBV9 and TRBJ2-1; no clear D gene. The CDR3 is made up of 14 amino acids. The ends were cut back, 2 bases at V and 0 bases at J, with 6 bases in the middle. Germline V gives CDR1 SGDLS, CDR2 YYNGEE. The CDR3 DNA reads TGTGCCAGCAGCGTTGCGAGCTCCTACAATGAGCAGTTCTTC. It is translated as CASSVASSYNEQFF.

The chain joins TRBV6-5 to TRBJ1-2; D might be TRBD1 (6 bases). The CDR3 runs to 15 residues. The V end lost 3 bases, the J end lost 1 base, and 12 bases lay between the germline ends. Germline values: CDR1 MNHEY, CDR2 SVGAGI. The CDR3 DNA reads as TGTGCCAGCAGTTATCAGGGCAGGGGTAACTATGGCTACACCTTC. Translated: CASSYQGRGNYGYTF.

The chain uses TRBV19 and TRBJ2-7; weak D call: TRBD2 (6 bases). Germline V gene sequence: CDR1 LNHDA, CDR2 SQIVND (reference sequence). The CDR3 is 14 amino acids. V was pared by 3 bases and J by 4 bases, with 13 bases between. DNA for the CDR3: TGTGCCAGTAGTATCCCGGGACTCCAATACGAGCAGTACTTC. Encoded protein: CASSIPGLQYEQYF. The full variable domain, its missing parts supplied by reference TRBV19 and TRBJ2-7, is DGGITQSPKYLFRKEGQNVTLSCEQNLNHDAMYWYRQDPGQGLRLIYYSQIVNDFQKGDIAEGYSVSREKKESFPLTVTSAQKNPTAFYLCASSIPGLQYEQYFGPGTRLTVT.

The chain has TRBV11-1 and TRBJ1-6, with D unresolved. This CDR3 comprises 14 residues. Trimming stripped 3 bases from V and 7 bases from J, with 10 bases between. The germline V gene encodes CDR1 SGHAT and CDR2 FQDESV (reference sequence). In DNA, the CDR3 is TGTGCCAGCAGCTTCGCCCACATAAATTCACCCCTCCACTTT. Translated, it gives CASSFAHINSPLHF.

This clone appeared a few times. CDR3 amino acids: CASKGRVSYEQYF. In nucleotides, the CDR3 is TGTGCCAGCAAGGGCAGGGTAAGCTACGAGCAGTACTTC. V and J are TRBV6-4 and TRBJ2-7; tentative D call: TRBD1 (5 bases). Trimming removed 7 bases from V and 3 bases from J, with 13 bases in between. Germline loops: CDR1 MRHNA, CDR2 SNTAGT. There are 13 residues in the CDR3.

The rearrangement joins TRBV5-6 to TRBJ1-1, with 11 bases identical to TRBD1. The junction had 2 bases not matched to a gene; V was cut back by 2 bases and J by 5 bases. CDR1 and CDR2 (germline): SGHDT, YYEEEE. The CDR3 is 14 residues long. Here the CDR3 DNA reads TGTGCCAGCAGCTTTGGACAGGGGGCGACTGAAGCTTTCTTT. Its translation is CASSFGQGATEAFF.

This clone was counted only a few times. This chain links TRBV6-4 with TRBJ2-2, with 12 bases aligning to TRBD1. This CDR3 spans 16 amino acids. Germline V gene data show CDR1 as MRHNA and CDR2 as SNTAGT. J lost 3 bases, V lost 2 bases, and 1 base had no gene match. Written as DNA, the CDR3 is TGTGCCAGCAGTGACGGGACAGGGGGCGACACCGGGGAGCTGTTTTTT. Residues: CASSDGTGGDTGELFF.

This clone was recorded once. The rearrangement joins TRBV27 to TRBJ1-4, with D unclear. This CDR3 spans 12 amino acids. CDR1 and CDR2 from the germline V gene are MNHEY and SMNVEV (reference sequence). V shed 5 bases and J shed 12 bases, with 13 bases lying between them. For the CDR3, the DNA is TGTGCCAGCAGTAACCGGGGTGGAGAACTGTTTTTT. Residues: CASSNRGGELFF.